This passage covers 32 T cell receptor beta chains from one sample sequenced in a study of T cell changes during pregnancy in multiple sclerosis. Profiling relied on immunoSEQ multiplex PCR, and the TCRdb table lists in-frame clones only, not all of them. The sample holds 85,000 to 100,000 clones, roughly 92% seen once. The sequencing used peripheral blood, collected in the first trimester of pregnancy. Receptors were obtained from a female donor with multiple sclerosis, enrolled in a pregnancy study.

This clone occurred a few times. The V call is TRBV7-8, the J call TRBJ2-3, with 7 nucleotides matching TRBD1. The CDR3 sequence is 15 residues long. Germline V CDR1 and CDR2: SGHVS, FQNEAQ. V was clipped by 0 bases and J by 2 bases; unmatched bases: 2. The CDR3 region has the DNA TGTGCCAGCAGCTTAGCCGGGACAGTCACAGATACGCAGTATTTT. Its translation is CASSLAGTVTDTQYF.

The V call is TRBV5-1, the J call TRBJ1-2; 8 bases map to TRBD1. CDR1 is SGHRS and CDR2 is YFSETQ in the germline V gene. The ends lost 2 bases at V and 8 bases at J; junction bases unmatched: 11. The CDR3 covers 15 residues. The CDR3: CASSFGQGGTTGYTF. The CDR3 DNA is TGCGCCAGCAGCTTTGGACAGGGAGGTACCACCGGCTACACCTTC.

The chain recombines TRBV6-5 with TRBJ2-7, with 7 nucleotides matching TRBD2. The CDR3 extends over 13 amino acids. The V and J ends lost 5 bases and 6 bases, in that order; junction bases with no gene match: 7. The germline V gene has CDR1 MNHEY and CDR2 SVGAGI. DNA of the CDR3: TGTGCCAGCAGTCCCAGAGCGGGACGCGAGCAGTACTTC. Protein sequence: CASSPRAGREQYF.

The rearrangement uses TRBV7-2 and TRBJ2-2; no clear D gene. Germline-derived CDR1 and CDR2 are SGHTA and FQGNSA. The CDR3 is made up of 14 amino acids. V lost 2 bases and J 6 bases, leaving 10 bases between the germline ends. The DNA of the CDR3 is TGTGCCAGCAGCTTAACTGTCGCTTCCGGGGAGCTGTTTTTT. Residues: CASSLTVASGELFF.

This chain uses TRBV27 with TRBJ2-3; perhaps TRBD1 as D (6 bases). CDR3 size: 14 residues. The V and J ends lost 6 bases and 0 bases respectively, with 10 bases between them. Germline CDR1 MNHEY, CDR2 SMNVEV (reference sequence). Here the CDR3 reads CASSWGQSTDTQYF. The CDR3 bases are TGTGCCAGCAGCTGGGGGCAGAGCACAGATACGCAGTATTTT.

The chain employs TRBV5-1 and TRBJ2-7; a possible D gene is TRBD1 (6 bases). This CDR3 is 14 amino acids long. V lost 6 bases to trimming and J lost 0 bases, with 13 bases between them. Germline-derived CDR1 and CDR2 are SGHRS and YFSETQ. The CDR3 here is CASTADSPSYEQYF. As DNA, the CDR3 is TGCGCCAGCACCGCGGACAGCCCCTCCTACGAGCAGTACTTC.

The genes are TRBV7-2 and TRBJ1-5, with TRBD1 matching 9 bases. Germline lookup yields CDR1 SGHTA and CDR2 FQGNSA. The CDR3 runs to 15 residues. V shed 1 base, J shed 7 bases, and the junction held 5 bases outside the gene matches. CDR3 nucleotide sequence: TGTGCCAGCAGCTTAGTATCGGGACAGGGCCAGCCCCAGCATTTT. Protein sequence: CASSLVSGQGQPQHF.

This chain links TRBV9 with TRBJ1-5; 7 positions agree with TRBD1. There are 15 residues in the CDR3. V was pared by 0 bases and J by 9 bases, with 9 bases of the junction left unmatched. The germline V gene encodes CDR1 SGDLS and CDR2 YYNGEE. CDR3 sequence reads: CASSVGTGLGAPQHF. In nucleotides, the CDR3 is TGTGCCAGCAGCGTAGGGACAGGTTTAGGTGCGCCCCAGCATTTT.

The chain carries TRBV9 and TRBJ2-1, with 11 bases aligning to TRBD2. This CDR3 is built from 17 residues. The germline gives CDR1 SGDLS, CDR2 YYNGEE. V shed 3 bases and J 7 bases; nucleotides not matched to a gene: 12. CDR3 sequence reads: CASSAVIAGGPGNEQFF. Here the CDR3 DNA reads TGTGCCAGCAGCGCGGTCATAGCGGGAGGGCCGGGAAATGAGCAGTTCTTC.

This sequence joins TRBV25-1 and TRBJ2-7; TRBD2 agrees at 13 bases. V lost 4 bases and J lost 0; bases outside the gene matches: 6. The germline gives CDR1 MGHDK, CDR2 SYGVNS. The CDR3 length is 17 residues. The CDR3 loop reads CASSGGLAGPSSYEQYF. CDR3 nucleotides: TGTGCCAGCAGTGGGGGACTAGCGGGACCCAGCTCCTACGAGCAGTACTTC.

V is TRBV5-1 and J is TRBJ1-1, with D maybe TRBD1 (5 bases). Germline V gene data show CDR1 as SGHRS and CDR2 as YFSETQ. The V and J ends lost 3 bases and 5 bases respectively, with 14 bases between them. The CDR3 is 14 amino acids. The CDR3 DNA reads TGCGCCAGCAGCTCCCTCGGCAGGGTGACTGAAGCTTTCTTT. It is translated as CASSSLGRVTEAFF.

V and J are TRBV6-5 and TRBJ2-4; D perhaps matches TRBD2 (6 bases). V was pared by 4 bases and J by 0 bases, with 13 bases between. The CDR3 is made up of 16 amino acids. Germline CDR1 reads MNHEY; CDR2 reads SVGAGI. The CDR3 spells CASSSGLNLAKNIQYF. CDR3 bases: TGTGCCAGCAGTTCGGGACTTAATCTAGCCAAAAACATTCAGTACTTC.

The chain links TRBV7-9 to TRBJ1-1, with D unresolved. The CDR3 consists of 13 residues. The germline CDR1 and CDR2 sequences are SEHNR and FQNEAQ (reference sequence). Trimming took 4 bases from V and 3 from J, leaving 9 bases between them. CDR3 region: CASSSLTDTEAFF. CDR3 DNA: TGTGCCAGCAGCTCCCTCACGGACACTGAAGCTTTCTTT.

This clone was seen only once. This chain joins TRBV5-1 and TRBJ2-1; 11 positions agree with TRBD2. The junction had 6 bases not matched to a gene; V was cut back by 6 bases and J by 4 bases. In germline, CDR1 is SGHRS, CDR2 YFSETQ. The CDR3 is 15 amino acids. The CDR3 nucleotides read TGCGCCAGCACACCCGGGACTAGCGGTTACAATGAGCAGTTCTTC. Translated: CASTPGTSGYNEQFF.

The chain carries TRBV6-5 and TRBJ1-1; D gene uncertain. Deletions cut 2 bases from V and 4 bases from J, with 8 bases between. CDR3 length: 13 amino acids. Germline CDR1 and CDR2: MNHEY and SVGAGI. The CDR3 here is CASSYETGTEAFF. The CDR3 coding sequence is TGTGCCAGCAGTTACGAGACGGGCACTGAAGCTTTCTTT.

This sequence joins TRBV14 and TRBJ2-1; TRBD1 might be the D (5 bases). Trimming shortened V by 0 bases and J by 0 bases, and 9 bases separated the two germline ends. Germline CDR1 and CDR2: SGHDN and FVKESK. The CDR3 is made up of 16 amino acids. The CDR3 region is CASSQEGLSSYNEQFF. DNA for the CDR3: TGTGCCAGCAGCCAAGAGGGGCTTAGCTCCTACAATGAGCAGTTCTTC.

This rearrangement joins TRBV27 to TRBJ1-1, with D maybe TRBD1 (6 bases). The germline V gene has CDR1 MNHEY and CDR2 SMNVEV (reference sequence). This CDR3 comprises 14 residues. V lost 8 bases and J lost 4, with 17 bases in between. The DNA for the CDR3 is TGTGCCAGCGGCTTTGGCAGGGGATTCACTGAAGCTTTCTTT. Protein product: CASGFGRGFTEAFF.

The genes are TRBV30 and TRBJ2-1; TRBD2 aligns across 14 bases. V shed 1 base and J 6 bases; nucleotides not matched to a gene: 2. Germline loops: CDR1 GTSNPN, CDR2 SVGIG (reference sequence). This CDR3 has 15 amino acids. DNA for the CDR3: TGTGCCTGGAGTGCAGGGACTAGCGGGAGCAATGAGCAGTTCTTC. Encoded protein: CAWSAGTSGSNEQFF.

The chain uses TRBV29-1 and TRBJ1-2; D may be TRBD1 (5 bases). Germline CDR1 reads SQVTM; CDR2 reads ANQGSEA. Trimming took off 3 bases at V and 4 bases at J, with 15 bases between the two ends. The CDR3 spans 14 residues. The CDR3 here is CSVELGRVAYGYTF. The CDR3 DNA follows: TGCAGCGTTGAGCTCGGCAGGGTGGCCTATGGCTACACCTTC.

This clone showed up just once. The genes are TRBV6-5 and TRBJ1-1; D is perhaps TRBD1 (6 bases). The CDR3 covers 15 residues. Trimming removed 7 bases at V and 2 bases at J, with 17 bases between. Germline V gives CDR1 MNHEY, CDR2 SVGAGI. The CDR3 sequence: CASTSMGGHNTEAFF. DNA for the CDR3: TGTGCCAGCACCTCGATGGGGGGGCACAACACTGAAGCTTTCTTT.

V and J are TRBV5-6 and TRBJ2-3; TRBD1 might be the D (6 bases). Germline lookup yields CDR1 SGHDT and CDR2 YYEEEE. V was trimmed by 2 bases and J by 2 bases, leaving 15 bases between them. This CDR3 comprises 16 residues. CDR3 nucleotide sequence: TGTGCCAGCAGCTTCCCCGGGGACACTTACACAGATACGCAGTATTTT. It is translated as CASSFPGDTYTDTQYF.

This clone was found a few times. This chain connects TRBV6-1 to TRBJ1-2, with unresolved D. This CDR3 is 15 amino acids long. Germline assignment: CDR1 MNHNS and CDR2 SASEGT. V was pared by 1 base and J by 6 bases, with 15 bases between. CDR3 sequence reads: CASSEVIAKADGYTF. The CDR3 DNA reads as TGTGCCAGCAGTGAAGTGATAGCCAAGGCGGATGGCTACACCTTC.

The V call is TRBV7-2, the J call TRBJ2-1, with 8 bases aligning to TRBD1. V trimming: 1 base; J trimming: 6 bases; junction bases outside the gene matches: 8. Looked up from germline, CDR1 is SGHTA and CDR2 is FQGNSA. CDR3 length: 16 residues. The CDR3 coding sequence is TGTGCCAGCAGCTTAGGAGGAGGACAGGGTCGCAATGAGCAGTTCTTC. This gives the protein CASSLGGGQGRNEQFF.

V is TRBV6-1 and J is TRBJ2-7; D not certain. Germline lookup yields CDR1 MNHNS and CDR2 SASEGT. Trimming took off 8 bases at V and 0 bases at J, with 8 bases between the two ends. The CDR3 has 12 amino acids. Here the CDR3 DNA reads TGTGCCAGCCACCCAGGCTCCTACGAGCAGTACTTC. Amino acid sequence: CASHPGSYEQYF.

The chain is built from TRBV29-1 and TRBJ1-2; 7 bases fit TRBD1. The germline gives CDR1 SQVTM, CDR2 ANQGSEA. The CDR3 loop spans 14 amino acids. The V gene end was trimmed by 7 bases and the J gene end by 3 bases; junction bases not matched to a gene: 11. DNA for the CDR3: TGCAGCGCCCGGACAGGTTCTAGGGACTATGGCTACACCTTC. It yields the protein CSARTGSRDYGYTF.

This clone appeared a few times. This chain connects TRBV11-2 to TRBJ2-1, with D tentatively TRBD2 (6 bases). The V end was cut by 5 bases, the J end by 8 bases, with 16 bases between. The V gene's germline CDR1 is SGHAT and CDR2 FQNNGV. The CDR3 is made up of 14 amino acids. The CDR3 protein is CASSLSVGSYEQFF. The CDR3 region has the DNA TGTGCCAGCAGCCTGTCTGTCGGGAGCTATGAGCAGTTCTTC.

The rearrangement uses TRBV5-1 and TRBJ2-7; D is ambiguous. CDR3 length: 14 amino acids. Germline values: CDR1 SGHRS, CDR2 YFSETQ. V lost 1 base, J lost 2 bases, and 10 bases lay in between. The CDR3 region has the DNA TGCGCCAGCAGCTTGCTAGGTCACGCCTACGAGCAGTACTTC. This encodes CASSLLGHAYEQYF.

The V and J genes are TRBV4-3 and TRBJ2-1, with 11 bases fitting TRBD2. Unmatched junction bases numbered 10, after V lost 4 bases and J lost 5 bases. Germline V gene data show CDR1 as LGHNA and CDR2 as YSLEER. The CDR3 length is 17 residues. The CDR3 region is CASSLSVLAGANNEQFF. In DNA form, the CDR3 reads TGCGCCAGCAGCCTTTCAGTACTAGCGGGAGCTAACAATGAGCAGTTCTTC.

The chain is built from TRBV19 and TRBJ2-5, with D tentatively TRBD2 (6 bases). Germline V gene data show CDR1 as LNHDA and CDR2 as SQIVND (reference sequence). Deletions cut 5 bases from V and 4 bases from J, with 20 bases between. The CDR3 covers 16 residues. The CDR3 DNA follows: TGTGCCAGTAGTTGGGCCGGGACTCCCCCAGGAGAGACCCAGTACTTC. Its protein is CASSWAGTPPGETQYF. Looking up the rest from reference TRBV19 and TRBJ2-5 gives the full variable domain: DGGITQSPKYLFRKEGQNVTLSCEQNLNHDAMYWYRQDPGQGLRLIYYSQIVNDFQKGDIAEGYSVSREKKESFPLTVTSAQKNPTAFYLCASSWAGTPPGETQYFGPGTRLLVL.

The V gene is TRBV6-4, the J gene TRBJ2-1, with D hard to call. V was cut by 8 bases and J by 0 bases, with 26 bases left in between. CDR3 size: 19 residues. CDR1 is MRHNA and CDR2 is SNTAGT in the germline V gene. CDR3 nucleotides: TGTGCCAGCCCTATAGGCGAAACGGTGCGGCTTAGCTCCTACAATGAGCAGTTCTTC. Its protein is CASPIGETVRLSSYNEQFF.

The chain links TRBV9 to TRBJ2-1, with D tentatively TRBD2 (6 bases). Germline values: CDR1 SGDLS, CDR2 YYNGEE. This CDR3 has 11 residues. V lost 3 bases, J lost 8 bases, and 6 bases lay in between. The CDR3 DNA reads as TGTGCCAGCAGCGCGGGGGATGAGCAGTTCTTC. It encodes CASSAGDEQFF. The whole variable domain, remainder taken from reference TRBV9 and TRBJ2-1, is DSGVTQTPKHLITATGQRVTLRCSPRSGDLSVYWYQQSLDQGLQFLIQYYNGEERAKGNILERFSAQQFPDLHSELNLSSLELGDSALYFCASSAGDEQFFGPGTRLTVL.

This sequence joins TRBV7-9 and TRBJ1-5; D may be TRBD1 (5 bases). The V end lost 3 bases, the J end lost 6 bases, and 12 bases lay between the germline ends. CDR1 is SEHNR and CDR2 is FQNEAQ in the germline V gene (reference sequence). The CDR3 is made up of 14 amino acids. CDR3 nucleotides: TGTGCCAGCAGCTTCCCTGGGGGGGGTCAGCCCCAGCATTTT. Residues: CASSFPGGGQPQHF.